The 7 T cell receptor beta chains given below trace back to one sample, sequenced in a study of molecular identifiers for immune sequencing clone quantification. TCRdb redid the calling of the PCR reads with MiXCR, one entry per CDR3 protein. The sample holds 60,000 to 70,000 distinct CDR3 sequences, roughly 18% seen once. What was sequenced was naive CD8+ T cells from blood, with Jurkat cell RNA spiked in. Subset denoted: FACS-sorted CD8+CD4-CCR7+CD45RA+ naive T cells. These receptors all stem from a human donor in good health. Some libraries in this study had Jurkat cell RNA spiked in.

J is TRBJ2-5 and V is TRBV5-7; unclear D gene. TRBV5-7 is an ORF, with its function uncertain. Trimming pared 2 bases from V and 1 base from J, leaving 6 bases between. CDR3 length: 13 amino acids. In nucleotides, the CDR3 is TGTGCCAGCAGCTTTAACAGCCAAGAGACCCAGTACTTC. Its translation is CASSFNSQETQYF.

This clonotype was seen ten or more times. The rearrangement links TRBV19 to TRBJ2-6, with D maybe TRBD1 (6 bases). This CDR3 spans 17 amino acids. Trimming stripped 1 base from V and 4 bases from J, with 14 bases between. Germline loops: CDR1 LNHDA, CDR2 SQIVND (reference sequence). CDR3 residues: CASSIVLGAQGANVLTF. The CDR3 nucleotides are TGTGCCAGTAGTATAGTTTTGGGGGCGCAAGGGGCCAACGTCCTGACTTTC.

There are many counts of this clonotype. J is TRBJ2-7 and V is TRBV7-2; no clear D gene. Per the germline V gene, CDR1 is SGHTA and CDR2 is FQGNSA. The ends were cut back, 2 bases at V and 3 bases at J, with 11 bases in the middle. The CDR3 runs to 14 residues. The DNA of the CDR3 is TGTGCCAGCAGCTTAATCCATGAGGACTACGAGCAGTACTTC. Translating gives CASSLIHEDYEQYF.

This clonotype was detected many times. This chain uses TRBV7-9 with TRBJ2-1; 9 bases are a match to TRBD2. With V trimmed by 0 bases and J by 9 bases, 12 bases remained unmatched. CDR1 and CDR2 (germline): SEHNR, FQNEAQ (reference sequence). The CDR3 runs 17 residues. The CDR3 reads CASSLAEAGGPGIEQFF. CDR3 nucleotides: TGTGCCAGCAGCTTAGCGGAGGCGGGAGGGCCGGGAATTGAGCAGTTCTTC. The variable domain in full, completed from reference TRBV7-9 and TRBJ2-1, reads DTGVSQNPRHKITKRGQNVTFRCDPISEHNRLYWYRQTLGQGPEFLTYFQNEAQLEKSRLLSDRFSAERPKGSFSTLEIQRTEQGDSAMYLCASSLAEAGGPGIEQFFGPGTRLTVL.

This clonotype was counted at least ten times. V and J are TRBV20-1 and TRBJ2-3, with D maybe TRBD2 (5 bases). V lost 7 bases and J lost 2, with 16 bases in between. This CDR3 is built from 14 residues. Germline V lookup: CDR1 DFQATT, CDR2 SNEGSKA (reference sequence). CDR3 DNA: TGCAGTGGTGCAGATAGACTAACCACAGATACGCAGTATTTT. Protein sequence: CSGADRLTTDTQYF.

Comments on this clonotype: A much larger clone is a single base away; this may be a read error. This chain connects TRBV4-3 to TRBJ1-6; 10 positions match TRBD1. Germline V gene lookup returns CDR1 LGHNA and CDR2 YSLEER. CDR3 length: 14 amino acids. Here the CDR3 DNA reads TGCGCCAGCAGCACTCGACAGGGGGCATCACCCCTCCGCTTT. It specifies CASSTRQGASPLRF.

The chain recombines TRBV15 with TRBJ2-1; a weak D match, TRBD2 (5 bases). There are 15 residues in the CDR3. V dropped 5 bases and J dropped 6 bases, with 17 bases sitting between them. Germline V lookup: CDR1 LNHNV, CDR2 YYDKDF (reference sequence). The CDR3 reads CATSPSGTGVNEQFF. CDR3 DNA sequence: TGTGCCACCAGCCCATCGGGAACTGGGGTCAATGAGCAGTTCTTC. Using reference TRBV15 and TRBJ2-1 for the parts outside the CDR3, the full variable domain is DAMVIQNPRYQVTQFGKPVTLSCSQTLNHNVMYWYQQKSSQAPKLLFHYYDKDFNNEADTPDNFQSRRPNTSFCFLDIRSPGLGDTAMYLCATSPSGTGVNEQFFGPGTRLTVL.